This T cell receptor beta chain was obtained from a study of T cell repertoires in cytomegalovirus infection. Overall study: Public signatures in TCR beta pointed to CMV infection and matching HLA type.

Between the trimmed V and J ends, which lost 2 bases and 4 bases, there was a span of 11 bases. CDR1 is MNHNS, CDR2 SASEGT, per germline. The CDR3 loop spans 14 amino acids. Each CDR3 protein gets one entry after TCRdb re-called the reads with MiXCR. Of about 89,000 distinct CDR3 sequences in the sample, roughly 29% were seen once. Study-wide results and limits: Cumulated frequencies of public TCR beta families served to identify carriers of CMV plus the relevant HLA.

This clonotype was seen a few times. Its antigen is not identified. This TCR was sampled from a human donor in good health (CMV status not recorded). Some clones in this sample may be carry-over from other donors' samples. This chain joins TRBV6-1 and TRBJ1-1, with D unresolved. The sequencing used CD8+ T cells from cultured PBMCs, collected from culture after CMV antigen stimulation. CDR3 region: CASSEKVSVTEAFF. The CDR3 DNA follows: TGTGCCAGCAGTGAAAAAGTATCAGTCACTGAAGCTTTCTTT.